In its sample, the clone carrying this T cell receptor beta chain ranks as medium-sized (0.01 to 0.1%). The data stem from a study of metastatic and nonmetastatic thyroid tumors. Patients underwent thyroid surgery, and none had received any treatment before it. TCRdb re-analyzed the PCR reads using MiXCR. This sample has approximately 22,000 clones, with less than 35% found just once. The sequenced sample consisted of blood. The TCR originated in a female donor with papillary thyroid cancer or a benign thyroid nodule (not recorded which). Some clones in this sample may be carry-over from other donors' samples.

CDR3 sequence reads: CASRPQVYSNQPQHF. CDR3 bases: TGCGCCAGCAGACCACAGGTATATAGCAATCAGCCCCAGCATTTT. The chain is built from TRBV4-1 and TRBJ1-5; TRBD1 is a possible D gene (5 bases). Deletions cut 6 bases from V and 0 bases from J, with 12 bases between. Germline CDR1 is MGHRA and CDR2 is YSYEKL. CDR3 length: 15 residues.